The 3 T cell receptor beta chains below were found in one sample sequenced in a study of T cell responses to AZD1222 COVID-19 vaccine. Libraries were prepared by immunoSEQ multiplex PCR; TCRdb keeps only in-frame clonotypes and omits some of them. The table records roughly 110,000 clones, roughly 90% of them present only once. Sequences were derived from peripheral blood, sampled on day 0 of AZD1222 vaccination. Receptors were obtained from an adult in good health.

This rearrangement joins TRBV11-2 to TRBJ1-2; no clear D gene. CDR3 size: 14 residues. Germline-derived CDR1 and CDR2 are SGHAT and FQNNGV. V dropped 4 bases and J dropped 4 bases, with 13 bases sitting between them. The CDR3 coding sequence is TGTGCCAGCAGCTCCCCTGGGCTGCCCTATGGCTACACCTTC. Its protein product is CASSSPGLPYGYTF.

The rearrangement links TRBV6-5 to TRBJ1-1; D possibly corresponds to TRBD1 (6 bases). Trimming removed 6 bases from V and 1 base from J, with 6 bases in between. CDR1 is MNHEY, CDR2 SVGAGI, per germline. The CDR3 covers 12 residues. The CDR3 sequence: CASRTGNTEAFF. For the CDR3, the DNA is TGTGCCAGCAGGACAGGGAACACTGAAGCTTTCTTT.

This chain links TRBV9 with TRBJ2-2; no clear D gene. V dropped 0 bases and J dropped 1 base, with 7 bases sitting between them. CDR1 is SGDLS, CDR2 YYNGEE, per germline. The CDR3 is 15 amino acids. CDR3 coding DNA: TGTGCCAGCAGCGTAGACGCACAGAACACCGGGGAGCTGTTTTTT. Residues: CASSVDAQNTGELFF.